The rows below give T cell receptor beta chains drawn from one sample of a study of CD8+ T cells in alopecia areata. The repertoire was sequenced with immunoSEQ multiplex PCR; TCRdb's copy has only in-frame clones and lacks some. Of fewer than 100,000 clones listed, over 40% are singletons. Material for sequencing was CD4+ T cells sorted from blood. Receptors originate from a human donor with alopecia areata. The CDR3 runs from the conserved cysteine through the conserved F or W. A D gene is named only where the DNA matches it firmly. Not all rows give a size; the values are once, few, many and, for expanded clones, a class.

d_gene: TRBD1; v_gene: TRBV30; j_gene: TRBJ2-5; abundance: NA; CDR3aa: CAWSMGQKETQYF; CDR3nt: TGTGCCTGGAGTATGGGACAGAAAGAGACCCAGTACTTC
d_gene: NA; v_gene: TRBV5-6; j_gene: TRBJ2-2; abundance: NA; CDR3aa: CASSLGPTGELFF; CDR3nt: TGTGCCAGCAGCTTGGGACCCACCGGGGAGCTGTTTTTT
d_gene: NA; v_gene: TRBV9; j_gene: TRBJ1-1; abundance: few; CDR3aa: CASSVAEGTRSEAFF; CDR3nt: TGTGCCAGCAGCGTAGCTGAGGGTACAAGAAGTGAAGCTTTCTTT
d_gene: NA; v_gene: TRBV30; j_gene: TRBJ1-1; abundance: NA; CDR3aa: CAWSLGTLNTEAFF; CDR3nt: TGTGCCTGGAGTCTTGGGACGTTGAACACTGAAGCTTTCTTT
d_gene: NA; v_gene: TRBV2; j_gene: TRBJ2-2; abundance: NA; CDR3aa: CASRTAPTGELFF; CDR3nt: TGTGCCAGCAGGACAGCTCCCACCGGGGAGCTGTTTTTT
d_gene: NA; v_gene: TRBV11-2; j_gene: TRBJ2-5; abundance: few; CDR3aa: CASSLEQETQYF; CDR3nt: TGTGCCAGCAGCTTAGAACAAGAGACCCAGTACTTC
d_gene: TRBD2; v_gene: TRBV29-1; j_gene: TRBJ2-3; abundance: NA; CDR3aa: CSVEVAGGGDTQYF; CDR3nt: TGCAGCGTTGAAGTAGCGGGAGGGGGAGATACGCAGTATTTT
d_gene: NA; v_gene: TRBV29-1; j_gene: TRBJ2-4; abundance: few; CDR3aa: CSVEGVAKNIQYF; CDR3nt: TGCAGCGTTGAAGGAGTAGCCAAAAACATTCAGTACTTC
d_gene: NA; v_gene: TRBV30; j_gene: TRBJ1-3; abundance: NA; CDR3aa: CAWSAGGSGNTIYF; CDR3nt: TGTGCCTGGAGTGCGGGGGGAAGTGGAAACACCATATATTTT
d_gene: NA; v_gene: TRBV27; j_gene: TRBJ2-5; abundance: NA; CDR3aa: CASSLFGETQYF; CDR3nt: TGTGCCAGCAGTTTATTCGGAGAGACCCAGTACTTC
d_gene: TRBD1; v_gene: TRBV9; j_gene: TRBJ1-1; abundance: NA; CDR3aa: CASSVVKGANTEAFF; CDR3nt: TGTGCCAGCAGCGTAGTCAAGGGGGCGAACACTGAAGCTTTCTTT
d_gene: NA; v_gene: TRBV19; j_gene: TRBJ2-1; abundance: few; CDR3aa: CAFQRHNEQFF; CDR3nt: TGTGCCTTCCAGCGGCACAATGAGCAGTTCTTC
d_gene: NA; v_gene: TRBV11-2; j_gene: TRBJ2-5; abundance: NA; CDR3aa: CASSLDAPAGIDF; CDR3nt: TGTGCCAGCAGCTTAGATGCGCCGGCGGGGATCGACTTC
d_gene: NA; v_gene: TRBV25-1; j_gene: TRBJ1-2; abundance: NA; CDR3aa: CASSDGGRSYGYTF; CDR3nt: TGTGCCAGCAGTGACGGGGGGCGAAGCTATGGCTACACCTTC
d_gene: NA; v_gene: TRBV4-1; j_gene: TRBJ2-5; abundance: few; CDR3aa: CASSGGFGDQETQYF; CDR3nt: TGCGCCAGCAGCGGGGGCTTCGGCGACCAAGAGACCCAGTACTTC
d_gene: TRBD1; v_gene: TRBV5-6; j_gene: TRBJ2-1; abundance: NA; CDR3aa: CASSRRTGGFYNEQFF; CDR3nt: TGTGCCAGCAGCCGCCGGACAGGGGGCTTCTACAATGAGCAGTTCTTC
d_gene: NA; v_gene: TRBV29-1; j_gene: TRBJ2-3; abundance: NA; CDR3aa: CSVEGGGSPRALDTQYF; CDR3nt: TGCAGCGTTGAAGGTGGGGGATCCCCTCGAGCCTTGGATACGCAGTATTTT
d_gene: NA; v_gene: TRBV5-4; j_gene: TRBJ2-5; abundance: NA; CDR3aa: CASSLLETQYF; CDR3nt: TGTGCCAGCAGCTTGCTAGAGACCCAGTACTTC
d_gene: NA; v_gene: TRBV4-3; j_gene: TRBJ2-1; abundance: few; CDR3aa: CASSSRLDHEQFF; CDR3nt: TGCGCCAGCAGCTCCCGACTAGACCATGAGCAGTTCTTC
d_gene: NA; v_gene: TRBV29-1; j_gene: TRBJ1-3; abundance: NA; CDR3aa: CSGSSGNTIYF; CDR3nt: TGCAGCGGTAGTTCTGGAAACACCATATATTTT
d_gene: NA; v_gene: TRBV4-1; j_gene: TRBJ2-1; abundance: NA; CDR3aa: CASSLGGRDEQFF; CDR3nt: TGCGCCAGCAGCCTCGGGGGGCGGGATGAGCAGTTCTTC
d_gene: NA; v_gene: TRBV11-2; j_gene: TRBJ2-2; abundance: NA; CDR3aa: CASSPLTGKDGELFF; CDR3nt: TGTGCCAGCAGCCCGCTTACAGGGAAGGACGGGGAGCTGTTTTTT
d_gene: NA; v_gene: TRBV4-3; j_gene: TRBJ2-3; abundance: NA; CDR3aa: CASSQETGPLFSTDTQYF; CDR3nt: TGCGCCAGCAGCCAAGAGACAGGACCCTTATTCTCCACAGATACGCAGTATTTT
d_gene: NA; v_gene: TRBV2; j_gene: TRBJ1-2; abundance: NA; CDR3aa: CASSDHSPYGYTF; CDR3nt: TGTGCCAGCAGTGATCACAGCCCCTATGGCTACACCTTC
d_gene: TRBD2; v_gene: TRBV29-1; j_gene: TRBJ2-1; abundance: NA; CDR3aa: CSAPQTSGSPDEQFF; CDR3nt: TGCAGCGCCCCTCAGACTAGCGGGAGCCCCGATGAGCAGTTCTTC
d_gene: TRBD2; v_gene: TRBV7-9; j_gene: TRBJ2-1; abundance: NA; CDR3aa: CASGTSGGPGPGNEQFF; CDR3nt: TGTGCCAGTGGGACTAGCGGGGGGCCCGGCCCGGGCAATGAGCAGTTCTTC
d_gene: TRBD1; v_gene: TRBV29-1; j_gene: TRBJ1-1; abundance: few; CDR3aa: CSVAGRTGAGEAFF; CDR3nt: TGCAGCGTTGCGGGGAGGACAGGGGCGGGTGAAGCTTTCTTT
d_gene: TRBD2; v_gene: TRBV29-1; j_gene: TRBJ2-7; abundance: NA; CDR3aa: CSVTPGETSGGRKGQYF; CDR3nt: TGCAGCGTTACCCCCGGAGAGACTAGCGGGGGCCGCAAGGGGCAGTACTTC
d_gene: NA; v_gene: TRBV4-3; j_gene: TRBJ2-7; abundance: once; CDR3aa: CASSHLRAYEQYF; CDR3nt: TGCGCCAGCAGCCACCTTCGAGCCTACGAGCAGTACTTC
d_gene: NA; v_gene: TRBV6-1; j_gene: TRBJ2-5; abundance: NA; CDR3aa: CASRAGGQQETQYF; CDR3nt: TGTGCCAGCAGAGCCGGGGGACAGCAAGAGACCCAGTACTTC
d_gene: NA; v_gene: TRBV28; j_gene: TRBJ2-7; abundance: NA; CDR3aa: CASIRQSGFYEQYF; CDR3nt: TGTGCCAGCATTCGGCAATCTGGGTTCTACGAGCAGTACTTC
d_gene: NA; v_gene: TRBV30; j_gene: TRBJ2-7; abundance: NA; CDR3aa: CAWTPGSYEQYF; CDR3nt: TGTGCCTGGACCCCTGGCTCCTACGAGCAGTACTTC
d_gene: NA; v_gene: TRBV4-3; j_gene: TRBJ2-7; abundance: NA; CDR3aa: CASRQRDSGLGEYF; CDR3nt: TGCGCCAGCAGACAACGGGACTCCGGACTTGGGGAGTACTTC
d_gene: NA; v_gene: TRBV29-1; j_gene: TRBJ2-2; abundance: once; CDR3aa: CSVDSGTLTGELFF; CDR3nt: TGCAGCGTTGACTCCGGGACGTTAACCGGGGAGCTGTTTTTT
d_gene: TRBD1; v_gene: TRBV29-1; j_gene: TRBJ1-4; abundance: NA; CDR3aa: CSGATSDRGRGGEKLFF; CDR3nt: TGCAGCGGGGCTACCTCGGACAGGGGCCGAGGCGGTGAAAAACTGTTTTTT
d_gene: NA; v_gene: TRBV6-5; j_gene: TRBJ1-5; abundance: few; CDR3aa: CASTDGVHQPQHF; CDR3nt: TGTGCCAGCACCGACGGGGTACATCAGCCCCAGCATTTT
d_gene: TRBD1; v_gene: TRBV29-1; j_gene: TRBJ2-3; abundance: few; CDR3aa: CSDSGGRDTQYF; CDR3nt: TGCAGCGATTCAGGGGGTCGAGATACGCAGTATTTT
d_gene: TRBD1; v_gene: TRBV14; j_gene: TRBJ1-2; abundance: NA; CDR3aa: CASSLRQGAGYGYTF; CDR3nt: TGTGCCAGCAGCCTAAGACAGGGGGCTGGCTATGGCTACACCTTC
d_gene: TRBD1; v_gene: TRBV29-1; j_gene: TRBJ1-2; abundance: NA; CDR3aa: CSVRPQGGYGYTF; CDR3nt: TGCAGCGTTCGACCACAGGGGGGCTATGGCTACACCTTC
d_gene: NA; v_gene: TRBV9; j_gene: TRBJ1-2; abundance: NA; CDR3aa: CASSVTGGDGYTF; CDR3nt: TGTGCCAGCAGCGTAACAGGAGGGGATGGCTACACCTTC
d_gene: NA; v_gene: TRBV6-5; j_gene: TRBJ1-2; abundance: many; CDR3aa: CASSYGDGYTF; CDR3nt: TGTGCCAGCAGTTACGGGGATGGCTACACCTTC
d_gene: NA; v_gene: TRBV20-1; j_gene: TRBJ2-7; abundance: NA; CDR3aa: CSARIGYEQYF; CDR3nt: TGCAGTGCTAGAATCGGATACGAGCAGTACTTC
d_gene: TRBD1; v_gene: TRBV11-2; j_gene: TRBJ2-7; abundance: NA; CDR3aa: CASSPRTGGPYEQYF; CDR3nt: TGTGCCAGCAGCCCGCGGACAGGGGGACCCTACGAGCAGTACTTC
d_gene: NA; v_gene: TRBV7-8; j_gene: TRBJ1-5; abundance: NA; CDR3aa: CASSSLSVSSQPQHF; CDR3nt: TGTGCCAGCAGCTCGCTTTCAGTTAGTTCTCAGCCCCAGCATTTT
d_gene: NA; v_gene: TRBV30; j_gene: TRBJ1-1; abundance: NA; CDR3aa: CAWTSQVNTEAFF; CDR3nt: TGTGCCTGGACATCTCAGGTGAACACTGAAGCTTTCTTT
d_gene: TRBD1; v_gene: TRBV30; j_gene: TRBJ1-1; abundance: NA; CDR3aa: CAWLQDRVNTEAFF; CDR3nt: TGTGCCTGGCTACAGGACAGGGTCAACACTGAAGCTTTCTTT
d_gene: TRBD2; v_gene: TRBV30; j_gene: TRBJ2-5; abundance: NA; CDR3aa: CAWSGAGEAQYF; CDR3nt: TGTGCCTGGAGTGGGGCGGGAGAGGCCCAGTACTTC
d_gene: NA; v_gene: TRBV29-1; j_gene: TRBJ2-7; abundance: NA; CDR3aa: CSVGSGTSYEQYF; CDR3nt: TGCAGCGTTGGGTCTGGGACATCCTACGAGCAGTACTTC
d_gene: NA; v_gene: TRBV28; j_gene: TRBJ2-5; abundance: NA; CDR3aa: CASRRPLDRQETQYF; CDR3nt: TGTGCCAGCAGACGCCCTCTAGACAGACAAGAGACCCAGTACTTC
d_gene: NA; v_gene: TRBV29-1; j_gene: TRBJ1-2; abundance: NA; CDR3aa: CSVVKEINYGYTF; CDR3nt: TGCAGCGTTGTGAAGGAGATTAACTATGGCTACACCTTC